This T cell receptor (beta chain) derives from a study of beta chain features in type 1 diabetes. Concerning this clone itself: The antigen remains unidentified.

Points from the study as a whole: Lower insertion and higher deletion counts appeared at VDJ junctions in type 1 diabetes patients. In every one of the four CD4+ subsets, TCRB CDR3s were moderately but significantly shorter in Type 1 diabetes patients.

Sequenced material consisted of expressed TCRB transcripts (all of the isolated RNA was reverse transcribed). Naive, central memory and regulatory T cell samples averaged about 3.57 million reads. Assay: immunoSEQ multiplex PCR; the TCRdb copy retains only in-frame clones and omits some. Among 600,000 to 700,000 clones, around an eighth were seen once, and the ten largest hold 0.022%. One heparinised draw of blood, averaging around 100 mL, came from each donor. CD4+ naive, central memory, regulatory and stem cell-like memory subsets were isolated by sorting on CD45RO/CCR7/CD25/CD127/CD95/CD27. Trimming pared 5 bases from V and 8 bases from J, leaving 12 bases between. This CDR3 region has 12 residues. The V gene's germline CDR1 is SEHNR and CDR2 FQNEAQ (reference sequence).

The chain carries TRBV7-9 and TRBJ1-2; D uncertain. The specimen was naive CD4+ T cells from blood. The sequence was collected from a man between 18 and 29 years old with type 1 diabetes. The CDR3 bases are TGTGCCAGCAGCGCTTGGGGTGGCGGCTACACCTTC. This encodes CASSAWGGGYTF.